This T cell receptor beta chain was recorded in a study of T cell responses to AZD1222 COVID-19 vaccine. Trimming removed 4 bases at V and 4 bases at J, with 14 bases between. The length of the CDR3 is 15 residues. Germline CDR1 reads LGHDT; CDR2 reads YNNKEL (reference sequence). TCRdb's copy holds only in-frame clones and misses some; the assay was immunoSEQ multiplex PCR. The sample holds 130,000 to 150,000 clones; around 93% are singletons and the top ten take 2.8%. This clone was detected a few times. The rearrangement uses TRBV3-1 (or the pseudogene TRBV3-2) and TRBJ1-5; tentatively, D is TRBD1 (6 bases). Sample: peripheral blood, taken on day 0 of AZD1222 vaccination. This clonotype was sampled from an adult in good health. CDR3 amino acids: CASSPGVGSNQPQHF. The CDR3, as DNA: TGTGCCAGCAGCCCAGGGGTGGGGTCTAATCAGCCCCAGCATTTT.